This entry lists 30 T cell receptor beta chains sequenced from one sample in a study of shared clonotypes between healthy human individuals. The protocol was immunoSEQ multiplex PCR, while the TCRdb copy is restricted to in-frame clones and leaves out a portion. Of under 1,100,000 clones listed, around 78% are singletons. Sequencing was performed on memory CD4+ T cells from PBMCs. Documented subset: CD45RA-negative fraction. All receptors come from a young man in good health. Some clones in this sample may be carry-over from other donors' samples.

The chain couples TRBV7-9 to TRBJ1-2, with D perhaps TRBD1 (6 bases). The ends were cut back, 6 bases at V and 7 bases at J, with 15 bases in the middle. CDR3 size: 13 residues. Germline values: CDR1 SEHNR, CDR2 FQNEAQ (reference sequence). This chain's CDR3 is CASRLQGVGGYTF. The CDR3 DNA reads as TGTGCCAGCAGACTACAGGGAGTAGGTGGCTACACCTTC.

The chain is built from TRBV28 and TRBJ1-2; TRBD1 agrees at 9 bases. Trimming removed 6 bases from V and 4 bases from J; junction bases left unmatched: 3. The CDR3 has 13 amino acids. Germline values: CDR1 MDHEN, CDR2 SYDVKM. The CDR3 region is CASRTGGIYGYTF. The CDR3 DNA sequence: TGTGCCAGCAGGACAGGGGGTATCTATGGCTACACCTTC.

The chain uses TRBV11-2 and TRBJ2-3; 10 nucleotides agree with TRBD1. Germline assignment: CDR1 SGHAT and CDR2 FQNNGV. The CDR3 extends over 15 amino acids. Trimming took 5 bases from V and 1 from J; bases not matched to a gene: 3. The CDR3 bases are TGTGCCAGCAGCCCGGGGACAGGGGGCACAGATACGCAGTATTTT. Its translation: CASSPGTGGTDTQYF.

The chain couples TRBV18 to TRBJ2-1, with D tentatively TRBD1 (6 bases). The ends were cut back, 1 base at V and 6 bases at J, with 28 bases in the middle. The CDR3 loop spans 20 amino acids. Per germline, CDR1 KGHSH and CDR2 LQKENI. The CDR3 region has the DNA TGTGCCAGCTCACCACGCCCGGCAGGGGCGCACTCCCCTCCGGTCAATGAGCAGTTCTTC. It specifies CASSPRPAGAHSPPVNEQFF.

The chain carries TRBV9 and TRBJ2-7, with 13 nucleotides matching TRBD2. J lost 1 base, V lost 3 bases, and 7 bases had no gene match. CDR1 is SGDLS and CDR2 is YYNGEE in the germline V gene. The CDR3 is made up of 17 amino acids. The CDR3 is CASSAGTSGIGSYEQYF. The CDR3 DNA is TGTGCCAGCAGCGCCGGGACTAGCGGGATCGGGTCCTACGAGCAGTACTTC.

On this clone itself: This may be a read error, as it is one base from a much larger clone. The CDR3 DNA reads as TGTGCCAGCAGCTTAGTCCCCCCCAATGAGCAGTTCTTC. It yields the protein CASSLVPPNEQFF. The J gene is TRBJ2-1, the V gene TRBV7-3; no clear D. CDR1 SGHTA and CDR2 FQGTGA come from the germline V gene. The CDR3 is 13 residues long. The V end was cut by 2 bases, the J end by 6 bases, with 8 bases between.

CDR3 protein: CASSCSSLEGPYEQYF. The CDR3 coding sequence is TGTGCCAGCAGTTGCTCCTCCTTGGAGGGTCCCTACGAGCAGTACTTC. This sequence joins TRBV6-6 and TRBJ2-5, with a weak D call TRBD2 (6 bases). TRBJ2-7 explains the end of the DNA better; the J call may be wrong. The CDR3 has 16 amino acids. The germline CDR1 and CDR2 sequences are MNHNY and SVGAGI (reference sequence).

The genes are TRBV29-1 and TRBJ2-3, with D perhaps TRBD1 or TRBD2 (5 bases each). Germline V CDR1 and CDR2: SQVTM, ANQGSEA. The V gene lost 5 bases and the J gene lost 4 bases, with 10 bases spanning the gap. This CDR3 has 12 residues. The DNA for the CDR3 is TGCAGCGTTATACTAGGGGCAGATACGCAGTATTTT. Translation: CSVILGADTQYF.

The chain has TRBV7-2 and TRBJ2-7, with 8 bases lining up with TRBD1. This CDR3 spans 14 amino acids. The germline V gene has CDR1 SGHTA and CDR2 FQGNSA. Germline trimming cut 8 bases from V and 2 bases from J; bases unmatched to any gene: 8. The CDR3 nucleotides read TGTGCCAGCGCCCGGGACAGGCTAACCTACGAGCAGTACTTC. This gives the protein CASARDRLTYEQYF.

V and J are TRBV5-4 and TRBJ2-7; 11 nucleotides match TRBD1. The CDR3 totals 14 residues. Germline values: CDR1 SGHNT, CDR2 YYREEE (reference sequence). V lost 4 bases and J lost 4; bases outside the gene matches: 4. This CDR3 is CASSEGTGGYEQYF. CDR3 DNA: TGTGCCAGCAGCGAAGGGACAGGGGGGTACGAGCAGTACTTC.

The chain couples TRBV10-3 to TRBJ2-1; either TRBD1 or TRBD2 may supply D (5 bases each). The CDR3 runs 17 residues. Germline CDR1 and CDR2: ENHRY and SYGVKD. Deletions cut 2 bases from V and 0 bases from J, with 14 bases between. The CDR3 spells CAISETGRSSSYNEQFF. CDR3 nucleotide sequence: TGTGCCATCAGTGAGACGGGACGGTCAAGCTCCTACAATGAGCAGTTCTTC.

This chain joins TRBV5-5 and TRBJ2-5; TRBD2 aligns across 7 bases. Trimming at V came to 3 bases and at J to 2 bases, leaving 4 bases not matched to a gene. This CDR3 has 14 amino acids. The germline V gene encodes CDR1 SGHKS and CDR2 YYEKEE (reference sequence). For the CDR3, the DNA is TGTGCCAGCAGCTCAAAGCGGGGACAAGAGACCCAGTACTTC. This translates into CASSSKRGQETQYF.

This sequence joins TRBV5-1 and TRBJ1-4; D uncertain. This CDR3 contains 16 residues. Trimming took off 1 base at V and 4 bases at J, with 14 bases between the two ends. The germline gives CDR1 SGHRS, CDR2 YFSETQ. DNA for the CDR3: TGCGCCAGCAGCTTGATTGGGCGGGGAGTTAATGAAAAACTGTTTTTT. This encodes CASSLIGRGVNEKLFF.

The chain combines TRBV7-2 with TRBJ2-7; no definite D call. The CDR3 sequence is 16 residues long. Germline V CDR1 and CDR2: SGHTA, FQGNSA. The V gene lost 1 base and the J gene lost 2 bases, with 15 bases spanning the gap. The CDR3 sequence is CASSLVVSDLPYEQYF. The CDR3 nucleotides read TGTGCCAGCAGCTTAGTTGTCTCGGACCTACCCTACGAGCAGTACTTC. The whole variable domain, filled in from reference TRBV7-2 and TRBJ2-7, reads GAGVSQSPSNKVTEKGKDVELRCDPISGHTALYWYRQSLGQGLEFLIYFQGNSAPDKSGLPSDRFSAERTGGSVSTLTIQRTQQEDSAVYLCASSLVVSDLPYEQYFGPGTRLTVT.

This clone was observed a handful of times. V and J are TRBV4-2 and TRBJ2-1; 7 bases line up with TRBD2. The CDR3 contains 16 residues. Trimming took 4 bases from V and 3 from J; bases not matched to a gene: 9. Per germline, CDR1 LGHNA and CDR2 YNFKEQ. CDR3 sequence reads: CASSRSGGRDYNEQFF. CDR3 sequence (DNA): TGTGCCAGCAGCCGGAGCGGCGGGAGAGACTACAATGAGCAGTTCTTC.

In DNA, the CDR3 is TGTGCCAGCAGCTTAGCGCGAGGCGAGCAGTACTTC. This codes for CASSLARGEQYF. The J gene is TRBJ2-7, the V gene TRBV7-9, with D unresolved. Germline CDR1 and CDR2: SEHNR and FQNEAQ (reference sequence). Trimming took 0 bases from V and 6 from J, leaving 6 bases between them. The CDR3 runs to 12 residues. The complete variable domain, with remaining parts taken from reference TRBV7-9 and TRBJ2-7, reads DTGVSQNPRHKITKRGQNVTFRCDPISEHNRLYWYRQTLGQGPEFLTYFQNEAQLEKSRLLSDRFSAERPKGSFSTLEIQRTEQGDSAMYLCASSLARGEQYFGPGTRLTVT.

The count of this clone is one. J is TRBJ1-3 and V is TRBV6-6; perhaps TRBD1 as D (5 bases). V was clipped by 6 bases and J by 1 base, with 10 bases between them. Per the germline V gene, CDR1 is MNHNY and CDR2 is SVGAGI (reference sequence). CDR3 length equals 14 residues. This chain's CDR3 is CASSPGTSGNTIYF. The CDR3 coding sequence is TGTGCCAGCAGCCCAGGGACTTCTGGAAACACCATATATTTT.

This chain connects TRBV20-1 to TRBJ2-7, with no clear D. Trimming stripped 6 bases from V and 4 bases from J, with 7 bases between. CDR1 and CDR2 from the germline V gene are DFQATT and SNEGSKA (reference sequence). The CDR3 runs to 10 residues. The CDR3: CSAEEYEQYF. The CDR3 DNA sequence: TGCAGTGCCGAAGAATACGAGCAGTACTTC.

The chain carries TRBV19 and TRBJ1-2, with D uncertain. Trimming stripped 2 bases from V and 9 bases from J, with 13 bases between. CDR3 length equals 13 residues. Germline CDR1 LNHDA, CDR2 SQIVND (reference sequence). The CDR3 protein is CASSIWGSISYTF. CDR3 bases: TGTGCCAGTAGTATATGGGGTAGTATCAGCTACACCTTC.

In its sample, this clone was seen once. The J gene is TRBJ1-1, the V gene TRBV7-3; a weak D match, TRBD1 (6 bases). This CDR3 is 14 amino acids long. The germline gives CDR1 SGHTA, CDR2 FQGTGA. The V end was cut by 3 bases, the J end by 1 base, with 9 bases between. The CDR3 region has the DNA TGTGCCAGCAGCTTGAACAGGGCGAACACTGAAGCTTTCTTT. It specifies CASSLNRANTEAFF.

The chain links TRBV6-6 to TRBJ2-2, with D maybe TRBD1 (6 bases). Germline-derived CDR1 and CDR2 are MNHNY and SVGAGI (reference sequence). This CDR3 contains 13 residues. V lost 9 bases to trimming and J lost 5 bases, with 13 bases between them. CDR3 bases: TGTGCCAGTCGTAGCCAGGGGACCGGGGAGCTGTTTTTT. This codes for CASRSQGTGELFF.

V and J are TRBV5-8 and TRBJ2-3; D is undetermined. CDR3 size: 13 residues. The germline V gene has CDR1 SGHTS and CDR2 YDEGEE. V lost 4 bases and J lost 1, with 7 bases in between. This CDR3 is CASSVSGTDTQYF. CDR3 bases: TGTGCCAGCAGCGTTAGTGGCACAGATACGCAGTATTTT.

This sequence joins TRBV5-5 and TRBJ1-2; TRBD1 aligns across 7 bases. Germline values: CDR1 SGHKS, CDR2 YYEKEE (reference sequence). This CDR3 contains 16 residues. Unmatched junction bases numbered 13, after V lost 0 bases and J lost 8 bases. DNA for the CDR3: TGTGCCAGCAGCTTGGATGGACAGGATACCCAATTAGGCTACACCTTC. This codes for CASSLDGQDTQLGYTF.

The rearrangement uses TRBV6-1 and TRBJ1-1; D gene uncertain. The germline V gene has CDR1 MNHNS and CDR2 SASEGT. Trimming took 5 bases from V and 0 from J, leaving 13 bases between them. This CDR3 comprises 15 residues. The CDR3 protein is CASSTRGSVNTEAFF. The CDR3 DNA follows: TGTGCCAGCAGTACAAGAGGCTCGGTGAACACTGAAGCTTTCTTT.

J is TRBJ1-2 and V is TRBV10-1; D gene unclear. Between the trimmed V and J ends, which lost 1 base and 4 bases, there was a span of 7 bases. CDR3 length equals 13 residues. From germline, CDR1 is WNHNN and CDR2 SYGVQD (reference sequence). The chain's CDR3 is CASSEFGSYGYTF. The CDR3 DNA reads TGCGCCAGCAGTGAGTTTGGGAGCTATGGCTACACCTTC.

CDR3 DNA sequence: TGTGCCAGCAGTGGGGGTGAGATTGGGGAAAAACTGTTTTTT. As protein: CASSGGEIGEKLFF. The chain has TRBV25-1 and TRBJ1-4; D remains ambiguous. V lost 4 bases to trimming and J lost 8 bases, with 14 bases between them. The V gene's germline CDR1 is MGHDK and CDR2 SYGVNS. This CDR3 is built from 14 residues.

V gene TRBV4-1 combines with J gene TRBJ1-5; D may be TRBD1 (5 bases). This CDR3 is 15 amino acids long. The V gene's germline CDR1 is MGHRA and CDR2 YSYEKL. The V and J ends lost 4 bases and 7 bases respectively, with 17 bases between them. CDR3 loop: CASSRGLSGNQPQHF. For the CDR3, the DNA is TGCGCCAGCAGCCGGGGCCTATCGGGGAACCAGCCCCAGCATTTT.

This clone was detected once. The V call is TRBV6-6, the J call TRBJ2-3; D remains ambiguous. This CDR3 is 12 amino acids long. The V end lost 5 bases, the J end lost 5 bases, and 8 bases lay between the germline ends. CDR1 is MNHNY and CDR2 is SVGAGI in the germline V gene (reference sequence). CDR3 amino acids: CASSTHGDTQYF. CDR3 nucleotides: TGTGCCAGCAGTACCCACGGAGATACGCAGTATTTT.

This clone was picked up a small number of times. The J gene is TRBJ1-2, the V gene TRBV6-1, with 9 bases lining up with TRBD1. The CDR3 extends over 15 amino acids. J lost 13 bases, V lost 5 bases, and 17 bases had no gene match. Germline V lookup: CDR1 MNHNS, CDR2 SASEGT. The CDR3 DNA sequence: TGTGCCAGCAGTCCGTCCGGGACAGGGACCCTTCGGCTCACCTTC. Protein sequence: CASSPSGTGTLRLTF.

V gene TRBV27 combines with J gene TRBJ1-2; D is unresolved. In germline, CDR1 is MNHEY, CDR2 SMNVEV (reference sequence). The CDR3 has 14 residues. V lost 5 bases to trimming and J lost 4 bases, with 14 bases between them. The CDR3 nucleotides read TGTGCCAGCAGTCCCCTAGGGCAGCTCTATGGCTACACCTTC. The encoded protein is CASSPLGQLYGYTF.